This record looks at one T cell receptor beta chain sequence and its context. The antigen is unknown. This record belongs to a study of identical twins. TCRdb re-derived calls from the 5' RACE reads in MiXCR, one entry per CDR3 protein. The sample lists roughly 720,000 distinct CDR3 sequences; roughly 20% were seen once. Broader study findings: Models underestimated TCR alpha sharing (out-of-frame) in monozygotic twins.

The germline V gene has CDR1 SGHAT and CDR2 FQNNGV. V lost 1 base and J lost 4; bases outside the gene matches: 11. This CDR3 has 17 residues. The sample was also reused in another study, on T cells expressing NK-cell markers. That source notes: Repertoires of TCR beta were obtained from T cells sorted as CD3+CD56+NKG2C+, CD3+CD56+NKG2C- and CD3+CD56-NKG2C+. Among the experiments, several used an anti-gamma-delta TCR antibody to restrict sorting to alpha-beta TCR T cells. Top CD8+ clonotypes included the dominant CD3+CD56+NKG2C+ clonotypes in 5 or 6 donors.

The receptor was isolated from a woman younger than 30 in good health. The material sequenced was PBMCs. The chain joins TRBV11-2 to TRBJ2-3, with TRBD1 matching 7 bases. Here the CDR3 DNA reads TGTGCCAGCAGCTTAGCCCCGGGCAGGGGGACGGCAGATACGCAGTATTTT. Residues: CASSLAPGRGTADTQYF.